Sequencing of this T cell receptor beta chain was carried out in a study of T cells in localized non-small cell lung cancer. The CDR3 runs 13 residues. Germline lookup yields CDR1 SGDLS and CDR2 YYNGEE. Trimming removed 0 bases from V and 6 bases from J, with 9 bases in between. Method: immunoSEQ multiplex PCR; TCRdb's copy keeps in-frame clones and lacks some. The sample has 50,000 to 55,000 clones; around 86% are singletons. This receptor was identified in a female donor with stage II lung adenocarcinoma. The input for sequencing was PBMCs, taken before any cancer treatment. The rearrangement uses TRBV9 and TRBJ1-1; perhaps TRBD1 as D (6 bases). The CDR3 region is CASSVAQGPEAFF. CDR3 sequence (DNA): TGTGCCAGCAGCGTAGCACAGGGCCCTGAAGCTTTCTTT.